Described below is a single T cell receptor beta chain sequence and its context. Original processing notes: Reference gene primer amplification in the assay estimated nucleated cell counts. The assay was immunoSEQ multiplex PCR, and TCRdb's table has in-frame clones only and misses some. V, J and clone size reflect that table, while D and trimming were determined from the DNA. The sample lists 300,000 to 350,000 clones, roughly 90% occurring once. Trimming at V came to 8 bases and at J to 3 bases, leaving 4 bases not matched to a gene. Germline V CDR1 and CDR2: SQVTM, ANQGSEA. The CDR3 has 12 amino acids. During active infection, Seattle patients enrolled and were then monitored through disease. The data were taken from a study of blood T cell repertoires in COVID-19. As for the study in general: Samples representing acute and convalescent COVID-19 were sourced from the United States, Italy and Spain. T cells, B-cell-depleted T cells, or PBMCs supplied cDNA or gDNA.

The chain couples TRBV29-1 to TRBJ1-2; 9 bases agree with TRBD1. The sample was peripheral blood. The sequence came from a young woman with COVID-19, enrolled during active disease. Written as DNA, the CDR3 is TGCAGCCTAAGGACAGGGGACTATGGCTACACCTTC. This translates into CSLRTGDYGYTF.